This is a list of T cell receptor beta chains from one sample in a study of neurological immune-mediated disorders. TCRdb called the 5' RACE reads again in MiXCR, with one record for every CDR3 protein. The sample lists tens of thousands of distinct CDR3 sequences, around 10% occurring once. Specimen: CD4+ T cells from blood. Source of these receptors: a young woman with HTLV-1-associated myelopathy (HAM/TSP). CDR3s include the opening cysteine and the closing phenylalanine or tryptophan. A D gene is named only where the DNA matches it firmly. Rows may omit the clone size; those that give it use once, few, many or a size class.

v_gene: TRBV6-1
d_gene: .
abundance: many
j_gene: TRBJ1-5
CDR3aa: CASSEGVWGQPQHF
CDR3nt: TGTGCCAGCAGTGAAGGAGTATGGGGTCAGCCCCAGCATTTT

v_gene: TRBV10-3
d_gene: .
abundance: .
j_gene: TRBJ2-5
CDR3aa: CAISGRLAETQYF
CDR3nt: TGTGCCATCAGTGGCAGGCTAGCGGAGACCCAGTACTTC

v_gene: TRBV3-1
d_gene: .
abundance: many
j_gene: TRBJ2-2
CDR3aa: CASSQVGQLTGELFF
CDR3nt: TGTGCCAGCAGCCAAGTCGGACAGCTGACCGGGGAGCTGTTTTTT

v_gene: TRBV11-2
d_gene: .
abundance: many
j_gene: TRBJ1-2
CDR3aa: CASSLAGSAANYGYTF
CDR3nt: TGTGCCAGCAGCTTAGCGGGGTCAGCCGCTAACTATGGCTACACCTTC

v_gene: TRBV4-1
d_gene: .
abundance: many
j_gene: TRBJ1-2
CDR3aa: CASSQEETPYYGYTF
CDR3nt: TGCGCCAGCAGCCAAGAAGAAACCCCCTACTATGGCTACACCTTC

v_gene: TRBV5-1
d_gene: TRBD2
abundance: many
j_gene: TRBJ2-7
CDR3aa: CASSLAGGTYEQYF
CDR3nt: TGCGCCAGCAGCTTGGCGGGGGGAACCTACGAGCAGTACTTC

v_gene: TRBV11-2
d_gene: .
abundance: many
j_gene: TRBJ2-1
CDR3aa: CASSLGLNNEQFF
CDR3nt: TGTGCCAGCAGCTTAGGCCTAAACAATGAGCAGTTCTTC

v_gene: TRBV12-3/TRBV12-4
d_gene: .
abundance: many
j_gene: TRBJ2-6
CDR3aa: CASSYRSSGANVLTF
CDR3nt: TGTGCCAGCAGTTACCGTTCCTCTGGGGCCAACGTCCTGACTTTC

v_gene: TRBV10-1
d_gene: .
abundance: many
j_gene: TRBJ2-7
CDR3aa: CASSENEQYF
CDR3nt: TGCGCCAGCAGTGAGAACGAGCAGTACTTC

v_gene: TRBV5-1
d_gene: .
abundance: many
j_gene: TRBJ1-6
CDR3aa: CASTRDGWDSPLHF
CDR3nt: TGCGCCAGCACCCGGGACGGGTGGGATTCACCCCTCCACTTT

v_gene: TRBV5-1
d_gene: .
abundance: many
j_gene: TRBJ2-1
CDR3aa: CASSLDRQGGEQFF
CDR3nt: TGCGCCAGCAGCTTGGACAGGCAAGGAGGTGAGCAGTTCTTC

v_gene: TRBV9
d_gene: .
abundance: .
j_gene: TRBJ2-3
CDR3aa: CTSSVDVGTDTQYF
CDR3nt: TGTACCAGCAGCGTAGATGTGGGGACAGATACGCAGTATTTT

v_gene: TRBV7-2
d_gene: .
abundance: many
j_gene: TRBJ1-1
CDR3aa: CASSLVGAGTNTEAFF
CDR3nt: TGTGCCAGCAGCTTAGTTGGAGCAGGGACGAACACTGAAGCTTTCTTT

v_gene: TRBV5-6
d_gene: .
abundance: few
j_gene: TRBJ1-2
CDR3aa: CASTLVGTDTTGYGYTF
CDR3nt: TGTGCCAGCACACTAGTAGGGACGGACACAACCGGCTATGGCTACACCTTC

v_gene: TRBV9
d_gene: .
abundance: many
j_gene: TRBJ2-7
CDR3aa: CASSVATSYEQYF
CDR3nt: TGTGCCAGCAGCGTAGCTACGAGTTACGAGCAGTACTTC

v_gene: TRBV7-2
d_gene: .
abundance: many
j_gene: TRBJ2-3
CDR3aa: CASSITDTQYF
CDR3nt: TGTGCCAGCAGCATCACAGATACGCAGTATTTT

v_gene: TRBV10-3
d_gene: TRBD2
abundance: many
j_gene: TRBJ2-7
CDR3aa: CAIRRGPGGETYEQYF
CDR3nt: TGTGCCATCAGGAGAGGACCCGGGGGGGAAACCTACGAGCAGTACTTC

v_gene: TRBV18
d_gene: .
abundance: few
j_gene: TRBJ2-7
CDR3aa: CASSPFYEQYF
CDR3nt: TGTGCCAGCTCACCATTCTACGAGCAGTACTTC

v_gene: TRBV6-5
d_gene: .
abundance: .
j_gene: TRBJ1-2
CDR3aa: CAIKKGLEYGYTF
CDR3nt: TGTGCCATCAAGAAGGGCCTTGAATATGGCTACACCTTC

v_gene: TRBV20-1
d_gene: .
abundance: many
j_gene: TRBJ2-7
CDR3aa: CSARAHGAMQYF
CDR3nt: TGCAGTGCTAGAGCCCATGGTGCGATGCAGTACTTC

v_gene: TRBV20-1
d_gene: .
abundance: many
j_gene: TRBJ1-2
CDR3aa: CSPKAGNYGYTF
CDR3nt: TGCAGTCCGAAAGCAGGGAACTATGGCTACACCTTC